These 18 T cell receptor beta chains originate from one sample sequenced in a study of shared clonotypes between healthy human individuals. Sequencing was performed with immunoSEQ multiplex PCR; in TCRdb, only in-frame clones are kept and a portion is missing. The repertoire holds a few million clones, about 92% seen once, with around 0.14% in the top ten. Sequenced sample: naive CD4+ T cells sorted from blood. Subset meaning: CD45RA+ positively selected. The source is a man aged 18 to 29 in good health.

The rearrangement uses TRBV30 and TRBJ1-1; D uncertain. V lost 4 bases to trimming and J lost 0 bases, with 6 bases between them. The length of the CDR3 is 12 residues. Germline V gene sequence: CDR1 GTSNPN, CDR2 SVGIG (reference sequence). CDR3 DNA: TGTGCCTGGACCCACATGAACACTGAAGCTTTCTTT. Residues: CAWTHMNTEAFF.

This rearrangement joins TRBV6-5 to TRBJ1-1; D ambiguous. Trimming cost V 5 bases and J 4 bases, with 11 bases left between them. Germline CDR1 is MNHEY and CDR2 is SVGAGI. The CDR3 sequence is 13 residues long. CDR3 region: CASSRAKGTEAFF. The CDR3 coding sequence is TGTGCCAGCAGTCGAGCCAAGGGCACTGAAGCTTTCTTT.

This chain joins TRBV28 and TRBJ1-1, with 8 positions matching TRBD1. CDR1 MDHEN and CDR2 SYDVKM come from the germline V gene. The CDR3 has 13 residues. J was trimmed by 11 bases and V by 3 bases; bases with no gene match: 8. CDR3 in amino acids: CASSLTGASVAFF. The CDR3 nucleotides are TGTGCCAGCAGTTTGACAGGGGCCTCGGTCGCTTTCTTT. The variable domain in full, with the rest retrieved from reference TRBV28 and TRBJ1-1, is DVKVTQSSRYLVKRTGEKVFLECVQDMDHENMFWYRQDPGLGLRLIYFSYDVKMKEKGDIPEGYSVSREKKERFSLILESASTNQTSMYLCASSLTGASVAFFGQGTRLTVV.

A note on this clone: The same CDR3 can be traced to other DNA sequences in this sample. This chain joins TRBV9 and TRBJ1-4; D is possibly TRBD1 (5 bases). V was clipped by 0 bases and J by 5 bases, with 8 bases between them. Germline values: CDR1 SGDLS, CDR2 YYNGEE. The CDR3 spans 14 residues. In DNA form, the CDR3 reads TGTGCCAGCAGCGTAGGACAGTCCAATGAAAAACTGTTTTTT. It encodes CASSVGQSNEKLFF.

J is TRBJ2-3 and V is TRBV5-1; 7 positions agree with TRBD2. The trim removed 6 bases at V and 0 bases at J, leaving 7 bases unmatched. Germline V CDR1 and CDR2: SGHRS, YFSETQ. There are 15 residues in the CDR3. The CDR3 nucleotides are TGCGCCAGCACAGAAGCGGGGACTAGCACAGATACGCAGTATTTT. Its translation is CASTEAGTSTDTQYF.

This clone was counted a single time. The CDR3 is CASSAETGGTDTQYF. The CDR3 DNA reads as TGCGCCAGCAGTGCCGAGACAGGGGGAACAGATACGCAGTATTTT. This chain links TRBV10-1 with TRBJ2-3; 9 bases line up with TRBD1. J was trimmed by 3 bases and V by 4 bases; bases with no gene match: 5. Germline CDR1 WNHNN, CDR2 SYGVQD (reference sequence). The CDR3 contains 15 residues.

This sequence joins TRBV5-4 and TRBJ2-7, with 8 nucleotides matching TRBD2. The CDR3 sequence is 15 residues long. J gave up 5 bases and V 3 bases, and 10 bases lay outside the gene matches. Germline V gene lookup returns CDR1 SGHNT and CDR2 YYREEE (reference sequence). This CDR3 reads CASSSRGGAWDEQYF. In nucleotides, the CDR3 is TGTGCCAGCAGCTCCCGGGGGGGGGCCTGGGACGAGCAGTACTTC.

CDR3 sequence reads: CASTDSGLTF. The CDR3 coding sequence is TGTGCCAGCACGGACAGTGGGCTCACCTTC. The chain employs TRBV7-9 and TRBJ1-2; a possible D gene is TRBD1 (6 bases). The CDR3 covers 10 residues. Germline loops: CDR1 SEHNR, CDR2 FQNEAQ (reference sequence). V was pared by 7 bases and J by 13 bases, with 13 bases between.

Notes on this clone: The same CDR3 can be traced to other DNA sequences in this sample. The gene calls are TRBV2 and TRBJ1-1; D unresolved. Trimming removed 3 bases at V and 0 bases at J, with 8 bases between. The CDR3 is made up of 14 amino acids. CDR1 and CDR2 (germline): SNHLY, FYNNEI. Here the CDR3 DNA reads TGTGCCAGCAGTGAGGAGGTGGTGAACACTGAAGCTTTCTTT. This encodes CASSEEVVNTEAFF.

V gene TRBV27 combines with J gene TRBJ1-2; 7 bases are a match to TRBD1. The CDR3 loop spans 14 amino acids. Germline loops: CDR1 MNHEY, CDR2 SMNVEV (reference sequence). V gave up 2 bases and J gave up 8 bases; unmatched junction bases: 8. This chain's CDR3 is CASSLVQGDGGYTF. CDR3 nucleotides: TGTGCCAGCAGTTTAGTCCAGGGGGACGGCGGCTACACCTTC.

The chain combines TRBV5-4 with TRBJ1-2; 9 bases align to TRBD1. Germline V CDR1 and CDR2: SGHNT, YYREEE (reference sequence). The CDR3 extends over 15 amino acids. V lost 2 bases and J lost 5; bases outside the gene matches: 7. In nucleotides, the CDR3 is TGTGCCAGCAGCTTCGCGGGACAGGGAACATATGGCTACACCTTC. Protein product: CASSFAGQGTYGYTF.

The chain links TRBV30 to TRBJ2-1; D is possibly TRBD1 or TRBD2 (5 bases each). The V end was cut by 4 bases, the J end by 2 bases, with 12 bases between. The V gene's germline CDR1 is GTSNPN and CDR2 SVGIG (reference sequence). The CDR3 spans 14 residues. The CDR3 nucleotides are TGTGCCTGGACAGGGACCCTAACCTACAATGAGCAGTTCTTC. Amino acid sequence: CAWTGTLTYNEQFF.

V and J are TRBV6-5 and TRBJ2-5, with TRBD1 matching over 9 bases. Per the germline V gene, CDR1 is MNHEY and CDR2 is SVGAGI. J lost 5 bases, V lost 2 bases, and 6 bases had no gene match. The CDR3 consists of 15 residues. CDR3 in DNA: TGTGCCAGCAGTTACGCACAGGGGGCAGAGGAGACCCAGTACTTC. Encoded protein: CASSYAQGAEETQYF.

This clone occurred once. The chain uses TRBV7-7 and TRBJ2-2, with TRBD2 as a possible D gene (6 bases). CDR1 is SSHAT, CDR2 FNYEAQ, per germline (reference sequence). The CDR3 consists of 12 residues. The CDR3 bases are TGTGCTAGCGGTTCTGGGGCCGGGGAGCTGTTTTTT. Translating it yields CASGSGAGELFF.

CDR3 region: CASSANKTRYEQYF. In nucleotides, the CDR3 is TGTGCCAGCAGCGCCAACAAGACGCGCTACGAGCAGTACTTC. V and J are TRBV5-5 and TRBJ2-7; D ambiguous. Germline values: CDR1 SGHKS, CDR2 YYEKEE (reference sequence). The length of the CDR3 is 14 residues. Trimming stripped 4 bases from V and 3 bases from J, with 14 bases between.

The V and J genes are TRBV5-6 and TRBJ2-3, with no clear D. This CDR3 contains 15 residues. V lost 4 bases and J lost 4, with 16 bases in between. CDR1 is SGHDT, CDR2 YYEEEE, per germline. The CDR3 sequence: CASSLGSGKSDTQYF. CDR3 in DNA: TGTGCCAGCAGCCTCGGCTCAGGAAAGTCAGATACGCAGTATTTT. Supplemented by reference TRBV5-6 and TRBJ2-3, the full variable domain reads DAGVTQSPTHLIKTRGQQVTLRCSPKSGHDTVSWYQQALGQGPQFIFQYYEEEERQRGNFPDRFSGHQFPNYSSELNVNALLLGDSALYLCASSLGSGKSDTQYFGPGTRLTVL.

V gene TRBV19 combines with J gene TRBJ1-1; D is unresolved. V lost 5 bases and J 1 base, leaving 11 bases between the germline ends. The CDR3 has 14 residues. Looked up from germline, CDR1 is LNHDA and CDR2 is SQIVND (reference sequence). The CDR3 region is CASSRLPANTEAFF. CDR3 DNA: TGTGCCAGTAGTCGGTTGCCCGCGAACACTGAAGCTTTCTTT.

This rearrangement joins TRBV28 to TRBJ1-1; the match to TRBD1 covers 8 bases. CDR1 MDHEN and CDR2 SYDVKM come from the germline V gene. This CDR3 spans 13 amino acids. Trimming took 6 bases from V and 8 from J; bases not matched to a gene: 8. Written as DNA, the CDR3 is TGTGCCAGCAGCTCGGGACAGGAAGCGGAAGCTTTCTTT. Amino acids: CASSSGQEAEAFF.